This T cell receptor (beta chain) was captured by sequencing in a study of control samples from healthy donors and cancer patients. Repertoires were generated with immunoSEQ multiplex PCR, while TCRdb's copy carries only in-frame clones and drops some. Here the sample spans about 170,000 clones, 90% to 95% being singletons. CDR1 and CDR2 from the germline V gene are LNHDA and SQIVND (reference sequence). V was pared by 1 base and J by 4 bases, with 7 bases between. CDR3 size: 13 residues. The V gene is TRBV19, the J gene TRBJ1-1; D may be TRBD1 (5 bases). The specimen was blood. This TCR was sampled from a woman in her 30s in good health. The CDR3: CASSIGQRTEAFF. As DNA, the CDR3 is TGTGCCAGTAGTATAGGACAGCGCACTGAAGCTTTCTTT.